The TCR beta chain under discussion was sequenced for a study of radiotherapy plus CTLA-4 blockade in lung cancer. The overall study: With 25% to 35% of patients having disease control, objective responses were seen in roughly 18%.

General observations from the study: Together with interferon-beta, which increased in serum after radiation, early dynamic changes in blood T cell clones were reportedly the best predictors of response.

In the case of this clone: Its antigen is undetermined.

CDR3 size: 10 residues. Germline loops: CDR1 DFQATT, CDR2 SNEGSKA (reference sequence). V was trimmed by 6 bases and J by 3 bases, leaving 5 bases between them. The protocol was immunoSEQ multiplex PCR, while the TCRdb copy is restricted to in-frame clones and leaves out a portion. The sample comprises 50,000 or so clones, 65% to 85% of which are singletons, and 11% rests with the top ten. It was focal radiation plus CTLA-4 blockade with ipilimumab that patients with chemo-refractory metastatic non-small-cell lung cancer received. This receptor was identified in a human donor with non-small cell lung cancer who had stable disease on radiotherapy plus ipilimumab. The V call is TRBV20-1, the J call TRBJ1-1, with D unresolved. The material sequenced was peripheral blood, taken from a patient treated with radiotherapy plus ipilimumab. The CDR3 spells CSALDTEAFF. CDR3 in DNA: TGCAGTGCCCTCGACACTGAAGCTTTCTTT.